There are a few counts of the clone carrying this T cell receptor (beta chain). Its antigen is currently unknown. The sample belongs to a study of CD8 T cells in ankylosing spondylitis. General study results and limits: Matched ankylosing spondylitis synovial fluid reportedly showed significant enrichment of disease-linked clones. Earlier authors reported some of these motif variants in reactive arthritis synovial fluid and blood. Eight highly homologous variants made up a TCR beta motif, and this motif appeared characteristic of ankylosing spondylitis blood.

Scientists made TCR beta libraries using quantitative 5'-RACE with molecular barcodes. TCRdb itself ran the 5' RACE reads through MiXCR, one entry per CDR3 protein. Counted here are about 440,000 distinct CDR3 sequences, roughly 18% occurring once; the ten biggest clones make up about 0.94%. The TCR comes from a male donor with ankylosing spondylitis. The source material was blood, either unsorted or a sorted T cell fraction (not recorded which).

This chain's CDR3 is CASSQRTSVTDTQYF. The DNA of the CDR3 is TGTGCCAGCAGCCAACGGACTAGCGTGACAGATACGCAGTATTTT. This chain connects TRBV11-2 to TRBJ2-3, with 9 nucleotides matching TRBD2. V lost 5 bases and J lost 3; bases outside the gene matches: 6. This CDR3 spans 15 amino acids. Per the germline V gene, CDR1 is SGHAT and CDR2 is FQNNGV.